The clone carrying this TCR beta chain was seen at least ten times. The antigen remains undetermined. V lost 4 bases, J lost 5 bases, and 17 bases lay in between. The CDR3 runs 15 residues. As for time point: persistent/refractory GD, antithyroid drugs over 5 years with positive TRAb. PBMC RNA was the source of the TCR library. The source of the patients was an endocrinology department in Xi'an, China. These data originate in a study of regulatory T cells in long-lasting Graves disease. Broader study findings: Favored gene segments in persistent disease were TRBV28, TRBJ1-2 and TRBJ2-5. Analyses excluded thyroid tissue, covering peripheral blood alone.

In building TCR beta libraries, iRepertoire HTBI primers were used together with Arm-PCR of CDR3 regions. MiXCR, applied by TCRdb to the multiplex PCR reads, yields one record per CDR3 protein. The sample includes 700,000 or so distinct CDR3 sequences, 25% to 35% of them seen just once. Sequenced here: peripheral blood mononuclear cells (PBMCs), sampled when the disease was refractory, from a patient treated with antithyroid drugs. The chain joins TRBV12-3 or TRBV12-4 to TRBJ2-5, with D perhaps matching TRBD2 (5 bases). This clonotype originated in a female donor with Graves disease. CDR3 amino acids: CASSSRTRRTETQYF. CDR3 DNA sequence: TGTGCCAGCAGTTCAAGGACTCGGAGGACGGAGACCCAGTACTTC.